This T cell receptor (beta chain) was captured in a study of T cell clones after liver transplantation. Overall study context: Draws occurred before transplant, before withdrawal, and after complete or failed withdrawal.

This table comes from immunoSEQ multiplex PCR, and its TCRdb copy is limited to in-frame clones, with some not included. Of about 100,000 clones listed, roughly 80% are singletons. Points on this clone: What it binds is unknown.

This CDR3 is built from 13 residues. Germline V CDR1 and CDR2: WSHSY, SAAADI. J was trimmed by 4 bases and V by 8 bases; bases with no gene match: 2. Study-wide results and caveats: Donor-reactive sequences fell more than third party-reactive ones, suggesting partial deletion.

Source: CD4+ T cells from blood, taken before liver transplant. This receptor was taken from a human donor who received a liver transplant. This rearrangement joins TRBV10-2 to TRBJ2-1, with 10 bases lining up with TRBD2. CDR3 DNA: TGCGCCAGCTCTAGCGGGGGATACAATGAGCAGTTCTTC. Its protein is CASSSGGYNEQFF.